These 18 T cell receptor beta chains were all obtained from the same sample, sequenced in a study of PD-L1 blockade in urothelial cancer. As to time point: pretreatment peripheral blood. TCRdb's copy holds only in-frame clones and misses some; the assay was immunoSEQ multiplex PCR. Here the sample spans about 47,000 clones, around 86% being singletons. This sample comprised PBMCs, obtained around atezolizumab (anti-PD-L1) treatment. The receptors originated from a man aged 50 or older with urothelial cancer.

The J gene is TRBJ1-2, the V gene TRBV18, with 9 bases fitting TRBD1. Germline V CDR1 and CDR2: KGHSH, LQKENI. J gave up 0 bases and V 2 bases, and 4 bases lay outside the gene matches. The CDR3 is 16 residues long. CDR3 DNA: TGTGCCAGCTCACCAGGGACAGGGCCCACTAACTATGGCTACACCTTC. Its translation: CASSPGTGPTNYGYTF.

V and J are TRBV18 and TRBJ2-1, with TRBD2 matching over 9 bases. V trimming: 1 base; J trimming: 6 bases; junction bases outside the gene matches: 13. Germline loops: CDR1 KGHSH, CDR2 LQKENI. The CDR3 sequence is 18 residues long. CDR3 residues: CASSPRRNERGASNEQFF. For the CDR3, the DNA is TGTGCCAGCTCACCACGTCGAAATGAGCGGGGGGCGAGCAATGAGCAGTTCTTC. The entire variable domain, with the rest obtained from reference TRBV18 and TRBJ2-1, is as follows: NAGVMQNPRHLVRRRGQEARLRCSPMKGHSHVYWYRQLPEEGLKFMVYLQKENIIDESGMPKERFSAEFPKEGPSILRIQQVVRGDSAAYFCASSPRRNERGASNEQFFGPGTRLTVL.

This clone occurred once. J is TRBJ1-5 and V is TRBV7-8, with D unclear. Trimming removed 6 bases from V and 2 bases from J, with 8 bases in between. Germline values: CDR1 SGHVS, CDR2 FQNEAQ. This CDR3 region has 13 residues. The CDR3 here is CASRPTGNQPQHF. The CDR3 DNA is TGTGCCAGCAGGCCAACGGGCAATCAGCCCCAGCATTTT.

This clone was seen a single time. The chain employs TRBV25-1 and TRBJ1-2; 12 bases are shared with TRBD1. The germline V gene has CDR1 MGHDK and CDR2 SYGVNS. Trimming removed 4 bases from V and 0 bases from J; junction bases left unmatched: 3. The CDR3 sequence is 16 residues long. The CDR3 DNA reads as TGTGCCAGCAGTGGGGACAGGGGGCGGGCTAACTATGGCTACACCTTC. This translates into CASSGDRGRANYGYTF.

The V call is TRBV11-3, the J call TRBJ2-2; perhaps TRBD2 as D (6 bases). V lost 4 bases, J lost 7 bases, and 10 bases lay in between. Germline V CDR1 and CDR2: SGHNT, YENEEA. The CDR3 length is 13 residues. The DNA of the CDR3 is TGTGCCAGCAGCTACGGAGGGATCGGGGAGCTGTTTTTT. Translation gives CASSYGGIGELFF.

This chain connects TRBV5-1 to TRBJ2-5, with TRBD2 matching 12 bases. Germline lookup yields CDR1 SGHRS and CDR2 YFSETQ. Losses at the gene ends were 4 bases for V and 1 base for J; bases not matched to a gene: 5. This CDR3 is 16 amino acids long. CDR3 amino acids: CASSLQLAGGQETQYF. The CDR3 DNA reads TGCGCCAGCAGCCTACAACTAGCGGGAGGCCAAGAGACCCAGTACTTC.

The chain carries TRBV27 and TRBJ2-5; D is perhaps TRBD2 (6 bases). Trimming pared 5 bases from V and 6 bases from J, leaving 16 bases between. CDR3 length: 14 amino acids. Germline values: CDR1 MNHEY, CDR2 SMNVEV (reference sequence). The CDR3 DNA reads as TGTGCCAGCAGTGTGGGCGGCGGGGCGAAGACCCAGTACTTC. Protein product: CASSVGGGAKTQYF.

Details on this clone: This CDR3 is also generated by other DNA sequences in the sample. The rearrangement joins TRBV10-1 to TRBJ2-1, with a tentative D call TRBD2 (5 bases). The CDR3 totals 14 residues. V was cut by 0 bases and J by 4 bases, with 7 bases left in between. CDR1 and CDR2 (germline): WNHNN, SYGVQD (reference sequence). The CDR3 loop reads CASSESSAYNEQFF. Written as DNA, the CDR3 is TGCGCCAGCAGTGAGTCTAGCGCGTACAATGAGCAGTTCTTC.

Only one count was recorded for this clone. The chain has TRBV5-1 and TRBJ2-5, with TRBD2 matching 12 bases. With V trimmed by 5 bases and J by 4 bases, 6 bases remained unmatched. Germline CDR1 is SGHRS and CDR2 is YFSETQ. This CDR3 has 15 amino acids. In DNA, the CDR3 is TGCGCCAGCAGTCGGACTAGCGGGGATGGAGAGACCCAGTACTTC. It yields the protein CASSRTSGDGETQYF.

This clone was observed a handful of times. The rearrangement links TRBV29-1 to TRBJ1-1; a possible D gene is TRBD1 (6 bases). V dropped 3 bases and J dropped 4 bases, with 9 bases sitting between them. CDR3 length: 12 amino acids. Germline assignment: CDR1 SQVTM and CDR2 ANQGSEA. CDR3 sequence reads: CSVDTGFTEAFF. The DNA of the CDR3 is TGCAGCGTTGATACAGGGTTCACTGAAGCTTTCTTT.

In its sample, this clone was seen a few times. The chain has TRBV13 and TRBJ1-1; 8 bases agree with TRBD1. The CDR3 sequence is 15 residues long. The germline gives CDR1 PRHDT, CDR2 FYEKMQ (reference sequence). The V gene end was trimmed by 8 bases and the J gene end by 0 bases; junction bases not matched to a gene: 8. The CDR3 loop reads CASAGQGHMNTEAFF. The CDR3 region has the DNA TGTGCCAGCGCCGGACAGGGCCACATGAACACTGAAGCTTTCTTT.

CDR3: CASSPRTAYNEQFF. In nucleotides, the CDR3 is TGTGCCAGCAGTCCCCGGACAGCGTACAATGAGCAGTTCTTC. The V call is TRBV28, the J call TRBJ2-1; TRBD1 might be the D (6 bases). V lost 5 bases and J 4 bases, leaving 12 bases between the germline ends. Germline V gene sequence: CDR1 MDHEN, CDR2 SYDVKM. The length of the CDR3 is 14 residues.

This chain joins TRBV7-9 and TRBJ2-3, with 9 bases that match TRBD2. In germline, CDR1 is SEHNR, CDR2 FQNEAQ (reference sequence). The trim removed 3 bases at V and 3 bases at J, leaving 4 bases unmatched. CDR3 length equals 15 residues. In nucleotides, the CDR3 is TGTGCCAGCAGCTTTAGGCTAGCGGGAACAGATACGCAGTATTTT. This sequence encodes CASSFRLAGTDTQYF.

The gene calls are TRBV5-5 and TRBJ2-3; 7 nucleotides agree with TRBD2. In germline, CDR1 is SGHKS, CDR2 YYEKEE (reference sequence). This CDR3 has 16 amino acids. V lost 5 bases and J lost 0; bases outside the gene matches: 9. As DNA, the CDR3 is TGTGCCAGCAGTCAACCTAGCGGCGCTAGCACAGATACGCAGTATTTT. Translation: CASSQPSGASTDTQYF.

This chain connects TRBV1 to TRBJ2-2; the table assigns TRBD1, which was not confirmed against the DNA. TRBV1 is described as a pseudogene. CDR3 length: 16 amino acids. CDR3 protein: CTSSRTTGVNTGELFF. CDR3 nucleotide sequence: TGCACCAGCAGCCGAACAACAGGGGTGAACACCGGGGAGCTGTTTTTT.

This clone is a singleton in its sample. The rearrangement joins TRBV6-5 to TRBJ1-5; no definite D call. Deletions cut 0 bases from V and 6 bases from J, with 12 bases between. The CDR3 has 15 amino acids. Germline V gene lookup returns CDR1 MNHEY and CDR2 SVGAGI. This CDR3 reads CASSYSFSGGQPQHF. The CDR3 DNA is TGTGCCAGCAGTTACTCGTTTTCGGGAGGTCAGCCCCAGCATTTT.

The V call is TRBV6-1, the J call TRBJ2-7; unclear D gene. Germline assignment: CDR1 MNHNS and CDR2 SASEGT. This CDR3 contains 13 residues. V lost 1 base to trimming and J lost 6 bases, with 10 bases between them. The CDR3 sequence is CASSEETHSEQYF. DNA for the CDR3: TGTGCCAGCAGTGAAGAAACCCACTCCGAGCAGTACTTC.

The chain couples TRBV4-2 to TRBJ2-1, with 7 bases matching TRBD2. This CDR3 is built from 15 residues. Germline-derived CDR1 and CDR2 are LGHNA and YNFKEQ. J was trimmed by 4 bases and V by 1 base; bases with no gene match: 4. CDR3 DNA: TGTGCCAGCAGCCAAGTTCTAGCGGTGTACAATGAGCAGTTCTTC. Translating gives CASSQVLAVYNEQFF.